This T cell receptor (beta chain) was sequenced in a study of cytomegalovirus exposure and HLA in healthy donors. The CDR3 loop spans 14 amino acids. Germline CDR1 ENHRY, CDR2 SYGVKD. Deletions cut 0 bases from V and 5 bases from J, with 11 bases between. TCRdb's copy holds only in-frame clones and misses some; the assay was immunoSEQ multiplex PCR. Of about 58,000 clones listed, about 92% are singletons. The chain combines TRBV10-3 with TRBJ2-7, with a possible D match to TRBD2 (6 bases). This TCR was sampled from a man between 18 and 35 years old in good health and CMV-seronegative. The sample was PBMCs. The CDR3 DNA sequence: TGTGCCATCAGTGAGTCTGTGGGGGGACACGAGCAGTACTTC. This encodes CAISESVGGHEQYF.